Below, 3 T cell receptor beta chains from the same sample are listed, as sequenced in a study of cytomegalovirus exposure and HLA in healthy donors. PCR was performed using 60 Vbeta and 13 Jbeta primers. Clones were read by immunoSEQ multiplex PCR, and TCRdb kept only the in-frame ones, dropping some. The sample lists around 110,000 clones; almost 70% were seen once. Sequenced material: PBMCs. The receptors shown here come from a man aged 30 to 39 in good health and CMV-seropositive.

The chain joins TRBV7-6 to TRBJ2-7; TRBD2 matches 7 bases. CDR1 is SGHVS and CDR2 is FNYEAQ in the germline V gene. J gave up 4 bases and V 5 bases, and 11 bases lay outside the gene matches. CDR3 length: 15 amino acids. CDR3 nucleotide sequence: TGTGCCAGCAGCCGCTTTCTGGTGGGGGGGTACGAGCAGTACTTC. Translating it yields CASSRFLVGGYEQYF.

A few counts support this clone. This chain joins TRBV5-6 and TRBJ2-7; D ambiguous. The CDR3 loop spans 16 amino acids. The V and J ends lost 0 bases and 4 bases respectively, with 17 bases between them. Germline CDR1 is SGHDT and CDR2 is YYEEEE. The CDR3 region is CASSLVSLRLTYEQYF. The CDR3 coding sequence is TGTGCCAGCAGCTTGGTGTCACTTAGACTTACGTACGAGCAGTACTTC. Full variable domain (outside the CDR3, taken from reference TRBV5-6 and TRBJ2-7): DAGVTQSPTHLIKTRGQQVTLRCSPKSGHDTVSWYQQALGQGPQFIFQYYEEEERQRGNFPDRFSGHQFPNYSSELNVNALLLGDSALYLCASSLVSLRLTYEQYFGPGTRLTVT.

The chain employs TRBV7-2 and TRBJ2-3; 8 nucleotides align to TRBD1. The germline gives CDR1 SGHTA, CDR2 FQGNSA. The CDR3 has 17 amino acids. V lost 2 bases to trimming and J lost 1 base; unmatched junction nucleotides: 8. DNA of the CDR3: TGTGCCAGCAGCTTAAGGAGACAGGGGAGTGGCACAGATACGCAGTATTTT. It specifies CASSLRRQGSGTDTQYF.